Sequencing of this T cell receptor (beta chain) was carried out in a study of T cell responses to AZD1222 COVID-19 vaccine. Notes on the study in general: Rises in breadth and depth of Spike-specific TCRs came after two AZD1222 doses. Of the AZD1222 recipients, only five to seven were seropositive at baseline.

Investigators merged groups given second doses at roughly 4 or roughly 12 weeks. The data were produced by immunoSEQ multiplex PCR, yet TCRdb's version contains in-frame clones alone and is incomplete. The repertoire holds around 190,000 clones, with roughly nine tenths as singletons. Points on this clone: Its target is unknown. The same CDR3 can be traced to other DNA sequences in this sample.

Germline assignment: CDR1 KGHSH and CDR2 LQKENI. CDR3 length: 13 amino acids. Between the trimmed V and J ends, which lost 3 bases and 2 bases, there was a span of 7 bases. The origin of this receptor is an adult who received the AZD1222 COVID-19 vaccine. The sequencing here drew on peripheral blood, taken 28 days after the second AZD1222 dose. The V gene is TRBV18, the J gene TRBJ1-1; maybe TRBD1 (6 bases). The CDR3 DNA reads as TGTGCCAGCTCACCGGGGGGCAACACTGAAGCTTTCTTT. Translation: CASSPGGNTEAFF.